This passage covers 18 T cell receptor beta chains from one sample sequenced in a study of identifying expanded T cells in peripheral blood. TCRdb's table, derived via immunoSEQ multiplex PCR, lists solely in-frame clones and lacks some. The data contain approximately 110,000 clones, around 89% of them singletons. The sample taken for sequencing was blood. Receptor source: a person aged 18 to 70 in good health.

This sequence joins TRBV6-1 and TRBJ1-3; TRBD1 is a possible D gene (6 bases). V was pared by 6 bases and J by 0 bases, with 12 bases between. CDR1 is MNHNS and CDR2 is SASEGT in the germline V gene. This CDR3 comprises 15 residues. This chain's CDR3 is CASSPRDTSGNTIYF. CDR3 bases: TGTGCCAGCAGCCCCCGGGACACCTCTGGAAACACCATATATTTT.

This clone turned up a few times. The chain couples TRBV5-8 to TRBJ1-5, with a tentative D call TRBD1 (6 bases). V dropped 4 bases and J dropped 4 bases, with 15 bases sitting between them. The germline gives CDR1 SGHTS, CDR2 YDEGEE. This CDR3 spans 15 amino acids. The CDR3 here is CASSPPGGGNQPQHF. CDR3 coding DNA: TGTGCCAGCAGCCCCCCAGGAGGGGGTAATCAGCCCCAGCATTTT.

The CDR3 nucleotides are TGTGCCAGCAGCTTAGGACAGATGAATACCTACGAGCAGTACTTC. This translates into CASSLGQMNTYEQYF. The chain combines TRBV7-9 with TRBJ2-7; weak D call: TRBD1 (5 bases). The germline V gene has CDR1 SEHNR and CDR2 FQNEAQ (reference sequence). CDR3 size: 15 residues. V lost 1 base, J lost 2 bases, and 12 bases lay in between.

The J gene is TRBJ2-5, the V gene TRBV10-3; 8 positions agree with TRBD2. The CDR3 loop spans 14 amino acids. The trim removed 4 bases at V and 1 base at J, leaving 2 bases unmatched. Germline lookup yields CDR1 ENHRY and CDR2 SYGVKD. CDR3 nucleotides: TGTGCCATCAGTGTTACTAGCGGCCAAGAGACCCAGTACTTC. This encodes CAISVTSGQETQYF.

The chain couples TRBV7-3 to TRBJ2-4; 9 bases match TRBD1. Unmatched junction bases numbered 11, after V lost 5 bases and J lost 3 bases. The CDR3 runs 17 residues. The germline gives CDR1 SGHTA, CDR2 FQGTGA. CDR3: CASSPRGQGLGKNIQYF. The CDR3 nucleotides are TGTGCCAGCAGCCCCCGGGGACAGGGTCTCGGCAAAAACATTCAGTACTTC.

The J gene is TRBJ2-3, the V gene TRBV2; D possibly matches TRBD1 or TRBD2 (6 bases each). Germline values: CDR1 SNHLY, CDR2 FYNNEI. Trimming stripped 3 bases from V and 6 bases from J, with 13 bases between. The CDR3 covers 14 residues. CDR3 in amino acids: CASSDRGPQDTQYF. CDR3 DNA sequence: TGTGCCAGCAGTGATCGGGGGCCTCAGGATACGCAGTATTTT. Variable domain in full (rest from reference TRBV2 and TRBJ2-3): EPEVTQTPSHQVTQMGQEVILRCVPISNHLYFYWYRQILGQKVEFLVSFYNNEISEKSEIFDDQFSVERPDGSNFTLKIRSTKLEDSAMYFCASSDRGPQDTQYFGPGTRLTVL.

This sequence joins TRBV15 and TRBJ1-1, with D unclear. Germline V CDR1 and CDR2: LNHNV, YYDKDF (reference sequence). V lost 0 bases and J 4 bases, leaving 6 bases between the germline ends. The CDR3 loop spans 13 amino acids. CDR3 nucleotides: TGTGCCACCAGCAGAGAGGAGGGCACTGAAGCTTTCTTT. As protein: CATSREEGTEAFF.

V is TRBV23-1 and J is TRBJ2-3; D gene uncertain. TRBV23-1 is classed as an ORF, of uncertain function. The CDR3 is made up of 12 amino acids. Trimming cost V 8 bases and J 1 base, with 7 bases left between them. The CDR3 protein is CASETRTDTQYF. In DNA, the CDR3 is TGCGCCAGCGAAACACGCACAGATACGCAGTATTTT.

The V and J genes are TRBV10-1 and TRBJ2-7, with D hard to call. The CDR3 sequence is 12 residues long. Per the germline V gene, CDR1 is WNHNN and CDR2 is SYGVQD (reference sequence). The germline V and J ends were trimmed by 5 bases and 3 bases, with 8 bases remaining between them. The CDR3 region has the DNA TGCGCCAGCAGTAGCGTGCTCTACGAGCAGTACTTC. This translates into CASSSVLYEQYF.

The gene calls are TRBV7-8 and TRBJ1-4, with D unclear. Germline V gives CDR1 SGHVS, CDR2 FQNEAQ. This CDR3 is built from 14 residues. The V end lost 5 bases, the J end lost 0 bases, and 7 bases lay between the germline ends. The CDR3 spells CASSNRATNEKLFF. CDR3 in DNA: TGTGCCAGCAGCAACAGAGCAACTAATGAAAAACTGTTTTTT.

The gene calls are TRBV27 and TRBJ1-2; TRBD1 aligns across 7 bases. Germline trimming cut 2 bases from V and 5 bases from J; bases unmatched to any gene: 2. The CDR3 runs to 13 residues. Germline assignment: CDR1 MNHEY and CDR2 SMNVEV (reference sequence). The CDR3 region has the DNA TGTGCCAGCAGTTTACGGGACAGTTATGGCTACACCTTC. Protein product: CASSLRDSYGYTF.

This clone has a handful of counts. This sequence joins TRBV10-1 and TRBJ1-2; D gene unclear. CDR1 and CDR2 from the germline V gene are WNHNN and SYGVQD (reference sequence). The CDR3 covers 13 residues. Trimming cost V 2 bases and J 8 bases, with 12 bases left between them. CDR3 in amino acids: CASSEDFLGGYTF. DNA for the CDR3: TGCGCCAGCAGTGAGGACTTCTTGGGAGGCTACACCTTC.

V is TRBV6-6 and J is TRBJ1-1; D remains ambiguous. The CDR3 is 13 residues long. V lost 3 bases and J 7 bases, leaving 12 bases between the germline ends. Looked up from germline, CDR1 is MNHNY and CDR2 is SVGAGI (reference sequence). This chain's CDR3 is CASSYSMGDEAFF. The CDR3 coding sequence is TGTGCCAGCAGTTATTCGATGGGAGATGAAGCTTTCTTT.

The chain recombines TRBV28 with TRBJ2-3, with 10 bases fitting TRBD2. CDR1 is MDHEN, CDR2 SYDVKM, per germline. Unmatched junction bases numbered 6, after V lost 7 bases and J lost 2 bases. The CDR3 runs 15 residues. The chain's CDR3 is CASNLAGELTDTQYF. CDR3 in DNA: TGTGCCAGCAATCTAGCGGGGGAACTCACAGATACGCAGTATTTT.

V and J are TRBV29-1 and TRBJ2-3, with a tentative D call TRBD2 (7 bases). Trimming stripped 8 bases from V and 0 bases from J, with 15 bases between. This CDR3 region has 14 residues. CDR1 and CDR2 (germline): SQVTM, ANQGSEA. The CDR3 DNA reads TGCAGCCATTCACGGGGGGCTAGCACAGATACGCAGTATTTT. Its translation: CSHSRGASTDTQYF.

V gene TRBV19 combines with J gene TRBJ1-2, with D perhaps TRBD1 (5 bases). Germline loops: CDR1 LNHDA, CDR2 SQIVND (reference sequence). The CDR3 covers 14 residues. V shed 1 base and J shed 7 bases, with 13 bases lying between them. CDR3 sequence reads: CASSIAESGRGYTF. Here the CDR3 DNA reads TGTGCCAGTAGTATAGCAGAGTCGGGACGTGGCTACACCTTC.

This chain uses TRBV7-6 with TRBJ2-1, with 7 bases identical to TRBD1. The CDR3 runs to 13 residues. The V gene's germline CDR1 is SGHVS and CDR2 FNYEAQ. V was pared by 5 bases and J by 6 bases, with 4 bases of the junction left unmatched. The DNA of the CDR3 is TGTGCCAGCAGCCGGGGACAGAGCAATGAGCAGTTCTTC. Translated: CASSRGQSNEQFF.

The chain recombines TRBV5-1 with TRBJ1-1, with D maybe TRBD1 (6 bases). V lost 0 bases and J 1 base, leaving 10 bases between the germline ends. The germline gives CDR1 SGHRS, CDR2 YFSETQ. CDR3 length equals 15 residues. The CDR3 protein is CASSLALGQNTEAFF. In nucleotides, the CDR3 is TGCGCCAGCAGCTTGGCCCTGGGACAGAACACTGAAGCTTTCTTT.